These T cell receptor beta chains were read from a single sample in a study of beta chain features in type 1 diabetes. TCRdb's table, derived via immunoSEQ multiplex PCR, lists solely in-frame clones and lacks some. The profile shows around 500,000 clones, approximately 10% of them singletons. Sequences were obtained from naive CD4+ T cells from blood. All receptors derive from a woman aged 18-29 years in good health. Each CDR3 is given with its conserved first and last residue. A D gene is named only where the DNA matches it firmly. Expanded clones get a size class; other rows say once, few or many, or leave the size out.

v_call	d_call	clone_size	j_call	cdr3_aa	cdr3_nt
TRBV9	-	-	TRBJ2-3	CASSERLGAQYF	TGTGCCAGCAGCGAGCGACTAGGCGCGCAGTATTTT
TRBV28	-	few	TRBJ1-2	CASEGRGYGYTF	TGTGCCAGCGAGGGACGGGGCTATGGCTACACCTTC
TRBV30	-	few	TRBJ2-7	CAWSVRSPAEQYF	TGTGCCTGGAGTGTAAGGTCCCCGGCCGAGCAGTACTTC
TRBV10-3	-	-	TRBJ2-1	CAISLTEANEQFF	TGTGCCATCTCACTGACGGAGGCCAATGAGCAGTTCTTC
TRBV7-2	TRBD2	-	TRBJ2-3	CASSQLAGTSTDTQYF	TGTGCCAGCAGCCAACTAGCGGGGACTAGCACAGATACGCAGTATTTT
TRBV5-1	-	few	TRBJ2-5	CASSRTGTSQETQYF	TGCGCCAGCAGCAGGACCGGGACATCCCAAGAGACCCAGTACTTC
TRBV5-4	-	few	TRBJ1-2	CASSSLKEIGGYTF	TGTGCCAGCAGCTCCCTGAAGGAAATCGGTGGCTACACCTTC
TRBV7-3	-	-	TRBJ2-4	CASSIGQHSSAKNIQYF	TGTGCCAGCAGCATAGGACAGCACTCATCGGCAAAAAACATTCAGTACTTC
TRBV15	-	few	TRBJ2-3	CATSRDRLGPTDTQYF	TGTGCCACCAGCAGAGATCGACTAGGGCCCACAGATACGCAGTATTTT
TRBV6-6	-	-	TRBJ2-5	CASSYSGGQETQYF	TGTGCCAGCAGTTACTCTGGCGGGCAAGAGACCCAGTACTTC
TRBV29-1	TRBD2	-	TRBJ2-3	CSVAGREGFSTDTQYF	TGCAGCGTTGCGGGGAGGGAGGGCTTCAGCACAGATACGCAGTATTTT
TRBV14	-	few	TRBJ2-5	CASSHKETQYF	TGTGCCAGCAGCCACAAAGAGACCCAGTACTTC
TRBV5-6	TRBD2	-	TRBJ2-1	CASRTSGRGIGEQFF	TGTGCCAGCAGGACTAGCGGGAGGGGGATCGGAGAGCAGTTCTTC
TRBV18	-	-	TRBJ1-1	CASSHTEAFF	TGTGCCAGCTCACACACTGAAGCTTTCTTT
TRBV19	TRBD1	few	TRBJ1-5	CASKGQRNSNQPQHF	TGTGCCAGTAAGGGACAGAGGAATAGCAATCAGCCCCAGCATTTT
TRBV7-2	-	few	TRBJ2-7	CASTVRQGGEQYF	TGTGCCAGCACCGTGCGGCAGGGAGGCGAGCAGTACTTC
TRBV5-1	-	few	TRBJ2-1	CASSSGTFHYYNEQFF	TGCGCCAGCAGCTCAGGGACTTTTCATTACTACAATGAGCAGTTCTTC
TRBV9	-	-	TRBJ1-6	CASSGVAGERNNSPLHF	TGTGCCAGCAGCGGTGTGGCGGGTGAAAGAAATAATTCACCCCTCCACTTT
TRBV28	-	few	TRBJ1-5	CASSLSHQPQHF	TGTGCCAGCAGTTTATCGCATCAGCCCCAGCATTTT
TRBV29-1	-	few	TRBJ1-1	CSVEGGGNTEAFF	TGCAGCGTTGAGGGCGGAGGAAACACTGAAGCTTTCTTT
TRBV10-3	-	-	TRBJ1-2	CAISSQGGANYGYTF	TGTGCCATCAGTTCGCAAGGGGGAGCTAACTATGGCTACACCTTC
TRBV14	-	few	TRBJ2-5	CASNQGHQETQYF	TGTGCCAGCAACCAGGGTCATCAAGAGACCCAGTACTTC
TRBV7-2	-	few	TRBJ2-1	CASSPKGMPLHYNEQFF	TGTGCCAGCAGCCCCAAGGGGATGCCTTTACACTACAATGAGCAGTTCTTC
TRBV6-6	TRBD2	-	TRBJ2-7	CASTRLAYYEQYF	TGTGCCAGCACGCGACTAGCATACTACGAGCAGTACTTC
TRBV5-4	-	-	TRBJ1-4	CASSLVGPAEKLFF	TGTGCCAGCAGCTTGGTCGGTCCTGCGGAAAAACTGTTTTTT
TRBV5-4	-	few	TRBJ2-4	CASSLAQGAKNIQYF	TGTGCCAGCAGCTTGGCACAGGGCGCCAAAAACATTCAGTACTTC
TRBV6-5	-	-	TRBJ2-4	CASSYRDIQYF	TGTGCCAGCAGTTATAGGGACATTCAGTACTTC
TRBV4-3	-	few	TRBJ1-3	CASSQDDSFSGNTIYF	TGCGCCAGCAGCCAAGACGACAGCTTCTCTGGAAACACCATATATTTT
TRBV9	-	-	TRBJ2-7	CASSPLGGALSYEQYF	TGTGCCAGCAGCCCCCTAGGGGGGGCTCTTTCCTACGAGCAGTACTTC
TRBV25-1	-	few	TRBJ2-7	CASSEGDYEQYF	TGTGCCAGCAGTGAGGGGGACTACGAGCAGTACTTC
TRBV30	-	few	TRBJ1-3	CAWSISSGNTIYF	TGTGCCTGGAGTATCTCCTCTGGAAACACCATATATTTT
TRBV7-9	TRBD1	few	TRBJ1-1	CASSPQGPEAFF	TGTGCCAGCAGCCCACAGGGGCCTGAAGCTTTCTTT
TRBV9	TRBD2	few	TRBJ2-5	CASSETPLLAGETQYF	TGTGCCAGCAGCGAGACCCCGTTGCTAGCGGGAGAGACCCAGTACTTC
TRBV5-4	-	few	TRBJ1-2	CASSLAANRNRGYTF	TGTGCCAGCAGCTTGGCCGCTAACAGGAACCGGGGCTACACCTTC
TRBV7-2	-	-	TRBJ2-3	CASSSLDTQYF	TGTGCCAGCAGCTCCCTAGATACGCAGTATTTT
TRBV23-1	-	many	TRBJ2-6	CASSHPEESGANVLTF	TGCGCCAGCAGTCATCCCGAAGAGTCCGGGGCCAACGTCCTGACTTTC
TRBV5-1	-	-	TRBJ1-4	CASSLGIDEKLFF	TGCGCCAGCAGCTTGGGTATAGACGAAAAACTGTTTTTT
TRBV27	-	-	TRBJ2-3	CASSLGFSTDTQYF	TGTGCCAGCAGTTTAGGGTTTAGCACAGATACGCAGTATTTT
TRBV2	-	few	TRBJ1-1	CASSDIQHTEAFF	TGTGCCAGCAGTGACATCCAGCACACTGAAGCTTTCTTT
TRBV9	TRBD1	few	TRBJ1-3	CASSVDPQGEAGNTIYF	TGTGCCAGCAGCGTAGATCCCCAGGGGGAGGCTGGAAACACCATATATTTT